Listed below are T cell receptor beta chains from one sample, sequenced in a study of blood T cell repertoires in COVID-19. Profiling relied on immunoSEQ multiplex PCR, and the TCRdb table lists in-frame clones only, not all of them. The sample includes 130,000 to 150,000 clones, about four fifths of them seen just once. Sequencing used PBMCs or T cells enriched from blood (not recorded which). These receptors were obtained from a woman between 45 and 60 years old who had been exposed to COVID-19. CDR3s include the opening cysteine and the closing phenylalanine or tryptophan. The order of the fields is clone size, J gene, D gene, V gene, CDR3 protein, CDR3 DNA. A D gene is named only where the DNA matches it firmly. A clone size is listed for some rows: how often the clone was seen (once, few, many), or a class if it is expanded.

clone_size: -; j_call: TRBJ2-1; d_call: TRBD1; v_call: TRBV7-6; cdr3_aa: CASSGTGLNEQFF; cdr3_nt: TGTGCCAGCTCCGGGACAGGGTTGAATGAGCAGTTCTTC
clone_size: -; j_call: TRBJ2-1; d_call: -; v_call: TRBV7-2; cdr3_aa: CASSLVSSNSYNEQFF; cdr3_nt: TGTGCCAGCAGCTTAGTGTCTTCCAACTCGTACAATGAGCAGTTCTTC
clone_size: -; j_call: TRBJ1-5; d_call: TRBD1; v_call: TRBV7-9; cdr3_aa: CASSLVGTVGQPQHF; cdr3_nt: TGTGCCAGCAGCTTAGTGGGGACAGTAGGCCAGCCCCAGCATTTT
clone_size: -; j_call: TRBJ1-6; d_call: -; v_call: TRBV7-9; cdr3_aa: CASSSRVGSYNSPLHF; cdr3_nt: TGTGCCAGCAGCTCCCGGGTGGGCTCCTATAATTCACCCCTCCACTTT
clone_size: -; j_call: TRBJ2-1; d_call: TRBD1; v_call: TRBV9; cdr3_aa: CASSGGQGPNEQFF; cdr3_nt: TGTGCCAGCAGCGGGGGACAGGGCCCCAATGAGCAGTTCTTC
clone_size: -; j_call: TRBJ2-1; d_call: TRBD2; v_call: TRBV4-3; cdr3_aa: CASSQGLAGAVGEQFF; cdr3_nt: TGCGCCAGCAGCCAGGGACTAGCGGGAGCCGTGGGTGAGCAGTTCTTC
clone_size: once; j_call: TRBJ1-2; d_call: TRBD1; v_call: TRBV15; cdr3_aa: CATNQTGIVDYGYTF; cdr3_nt: TGTGCCACCAACCAGACAGGGATAGTGGACTATGGCTACACCTTC
clone_size: -; j_call: TRBJ2-2; d_call: TRBD1; v_call: TRBV18; cdr3_aa: CASSPIATGGPGELFF; cdr3_nt: TGTGCCAGCTCACCAATTGCTACAGGGGGTCCCGGGGAGCTGTTTTTT
clone_size: -; j_call: TRBJ1-2; d_call: -; v_call: TRBV7-2; cdr3_aa: CASSLASGTPNYGYTF; cdr3_nt: TGTGCCAGCAGCTTGGCTTCCGGGACACCTAACTATGGCTACACCTTC
clone_size: few; j_call: TRBJ2-3; d_call: TRBD2; v_call: TRBV6-4; cdr3_aa: CASSSEAGGPDTQYF; cdr3_nt: TGTGCCAGCAGCTCCGAAGCGGGGGGACCAGATACGCAGTATTTT
clone_size: few; j_call: TRBJ1-6; d_call: -; v_call: TRBV10-3; cdr3_aa: CAVTGGDSPLHF; cdr3_nt: TGTGCCGTTACAGGCGGGGATTCACCCCTCCACTTT
clone_size: -; j_call: TRBJ2-6; d_call: -; v_call: TRBV19; cdr3_aa: CASHGFPGAGANVLTF; cdr3_nt: TGTGCCAGTCATGGTTTTCCAGGGGCTGGGGCCAACGTCCTGACTTTC
clone_size: -; j_call: TRBJ2-3; d_call: -; v_call: TRBV7-9; cdr3_aa: CASSLGHTTDTQYF; cdr3_nt: TGTGCCAGCAGCTTGGGACACACCACAGATACGCAGTATTTT
clone_size: -; j_call: TRBJ2-1; d_call: -; v_call: TRBV7-9; cdr3_aa: CASSLSGIEQFF; cdr3_nt: TGTGCCAGCAGCTTGTCGGGGATAGAGCAGTTCTTC
clone_size: -; j_call: TRBJ2-5; d_call: TRBD1; v_call: TRBV4-1; cdr3_aa: CASSIDRVQETQYF; cdr3_nt: TGCGCCAGCAGCATAGACAGGGTGCAAGAGACCCAGTACTTC
clone_size: -; j_call: TRBJ2-7; d_call: -; v_call: TRBV19; cdr3_aa: CASSMGLASTYEQYF; cdr3_nt: TGTGCCAGTAGTATGGGTCTAGCGAGTACCTACGAGCAGTACTTC
clone_size: -; j_call: TRBJ2-7; d_call: -; v_call: TRBV2; cdr3_aa: CASRTGVVEQYF; cdr3_nt: TGTGCCAGCAGAACGGGGGTTGTCGAGCAGTACTTC
clone_size: -; j_call: TRBJ1-2; d_call: -; v_call: TRBV27; cdr3_aa: CASSLSSTGRAYGYTF; cdr3_nt: TGTGCCAGCAGTTTATCTAGCACAGGGAGGGCCTATGGCTACACCTTC
clone_size: -; j_call: TRBJ2-7; d_call: TRBD2; v_call: TRBV27; cdr3_aa: CASSRGTSGTYEQYF; cdr3_nt: TGTGCCAGCAGCCGGGGGACTAGCGGGACCTACGAGCAGTACTTC
clone_size: -; j_call: TRBJ1-1; d_call: -; v_call: TRBV27; cdr3_aa: CASSLGGITEAFF; cdr3_nt: TGTGCCAGCAGTTTGGGGGGGATCACTGAAGCTTTCTTT
clone_size: -; j_call: TRBJ1-5; d_call: -; v_call: TRBV3-1/TRBV3-2; cdr3_aa: CASSQSPGQIQPQHF; cdr3_nt: TGTGCCAGCAGCCAAAGTCCGGGACAAATTCAGCCCCAGCATTTT
clone_size: -; j_call: TRBJ2-2; d_call: TRBD1; v_call: TRBV7-2; cdr3_aa: CASSLEDRATGELFF; cdr3_nt: TGTGCCAGCAGCTTAGAGGACAGGGCCACCGGGGAGCTGTTTTTT
clone_size: -; j_call: TRBJ2-7; d_call: TRBD2; v_call: TRBV19; cdr3_aa: CASSMASGGIYEQYF; cdr3_nt: TGTGCCAGTAGTATGGCTAGCGGGGGTATTTACGAGCAGTACTTC
clone_size: few; j_call: TRBJ2-7; d_call: TRBD2; v_call: TRBV5-1; cdr3_aa: CASSLGREGQDNEQYF; cdr3_nt: TGCGCCAGCAGCTTGGGGCGGGAGGGCCAGGATAACGAGCAGTACTTC
clone_size: -; j_call: TRBJ1-1; d_call: -; v_call: TRBV2; cdr3_aa: CASSDWGGGNTEAFF; cdr3_nt: TGTGCCAGCAGTGATTGGGGGGGAGGGAACACTGAAGCTTTCTTT
clone_size: -; j_call: TRBJ2-7; d_call: TRBD2; v_call: TRBV6-2/TRBV6-3; cdr3_aa: CASSPFLTSGSQEQYF; cdr3_nt: TGTGCCAGCAGCCCCTTTTTAACTAGCGGGAGTCAGGAGCAGTACTTC
clone_size: -; j_call: TRBJ2-1; d_call: -; v_call: TRBV6-6; cdr3_aa: CASSYSNVAGDNEQFF; cdr3_nt: TGTGCCAGCAGTTACTCGAACGTTGCAGGGGACAATGAGCAGTTCTTC
clone_size: few; j_call: TRBJ1-1; d_call: -; v_call: TRBV7-8; cdr3_aa: CASSLGRTEFTMNTEAFF; cdr3_nt: TGTGCCAGCAGCTTAGGGCGGACAGAATTCACCATGAACACTGAAGCTTTCTTT
clone_size: -; j_call: TRBJ2-7; d_call: -; v_call: TRBV3-1/TRBV3-2; cdr3_aa: CASSTENSYEQYF; cdr3_nt: TGTGCCAGCAGCACAGAAAACTCCTACGAGCAGTACTTC
clone_size: -; j_call: TRBJ2-7; d_call: TRBD1; v_call: TRBV25-1; cdr3_aa: CASSGPGQGAPLGDEQYF; cdr3_nt: TGTGCCAGCAGTGGCCCTGGACAGGGGGCTCCCCTCGGGGACGAGCAGTACTTC
clone_size: -; j_call: TRBJ1-1; d_call: TRBD1; v_call: TRBV30; cdr3_aa: CAWSIPDRGTEAFF; cdr3_nt: TGTGCCTGGAGTATCCCTGACAGGGGGACTGAAGCTTTCTTT
clone_size: -; j_call: TRBJ1-2; d_call: TRBD1; v_call: TRBV6-5; cdr3_aa: CASSRQGLGYTF; cdr3_nt: TGTGCCAGCAGCAGACAGGGCCTGGGCTACACCTTC